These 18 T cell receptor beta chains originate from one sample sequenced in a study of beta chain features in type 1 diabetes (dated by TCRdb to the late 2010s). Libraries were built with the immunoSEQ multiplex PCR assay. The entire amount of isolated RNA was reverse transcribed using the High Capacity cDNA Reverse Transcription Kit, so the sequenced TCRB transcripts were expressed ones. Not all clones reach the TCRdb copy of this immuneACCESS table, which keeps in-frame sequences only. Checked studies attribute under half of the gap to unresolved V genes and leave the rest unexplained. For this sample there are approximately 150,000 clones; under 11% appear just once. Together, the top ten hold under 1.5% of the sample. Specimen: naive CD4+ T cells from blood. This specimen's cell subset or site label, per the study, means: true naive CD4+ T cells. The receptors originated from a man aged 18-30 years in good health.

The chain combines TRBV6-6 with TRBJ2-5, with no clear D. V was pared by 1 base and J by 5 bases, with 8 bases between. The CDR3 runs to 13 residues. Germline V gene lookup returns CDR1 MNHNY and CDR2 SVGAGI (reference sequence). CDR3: CASSYFAAETQYF. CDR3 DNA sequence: TGTGCCAGCAGTTACTTCGCGGCGGAGACCCAGTACTTC.

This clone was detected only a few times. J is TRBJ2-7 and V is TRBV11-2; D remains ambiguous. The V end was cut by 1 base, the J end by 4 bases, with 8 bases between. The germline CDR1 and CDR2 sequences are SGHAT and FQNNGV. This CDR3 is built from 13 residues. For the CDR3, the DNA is TGTGCCAGCAGCTTAGGGGCAGCTTACGAGCAGTACTTC. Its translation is CASSLGAAYEQYF.

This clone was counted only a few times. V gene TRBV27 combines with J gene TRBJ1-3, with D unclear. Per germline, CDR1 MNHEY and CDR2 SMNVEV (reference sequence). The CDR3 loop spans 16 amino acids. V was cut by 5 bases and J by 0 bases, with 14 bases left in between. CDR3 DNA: TGTGCCAGCAGTCCGCGGCCCGGGAGCTCTGGAAACACCATATATTTT. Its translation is CASSPRPGSSGNTIYF.

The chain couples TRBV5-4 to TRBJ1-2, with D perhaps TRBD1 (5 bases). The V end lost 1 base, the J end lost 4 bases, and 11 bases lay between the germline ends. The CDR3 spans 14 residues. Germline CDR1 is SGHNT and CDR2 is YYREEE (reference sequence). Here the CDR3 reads CASSLLGRGYGYTF. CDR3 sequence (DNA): TGTGCCAGCAGCTTGCTGGGAAGGGGCTATGGCTACACCTTC. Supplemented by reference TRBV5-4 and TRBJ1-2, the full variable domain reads ETGVTQSPTHLIKTRGQQVTLRCSSQSGHNTVSWYQQALGQGPQFIFQYYREEENGRGNFPPRFSGLQFPNYSSELNVNALELDDSALYLCASSLLGRGYGYTFGSGTRLTVV.

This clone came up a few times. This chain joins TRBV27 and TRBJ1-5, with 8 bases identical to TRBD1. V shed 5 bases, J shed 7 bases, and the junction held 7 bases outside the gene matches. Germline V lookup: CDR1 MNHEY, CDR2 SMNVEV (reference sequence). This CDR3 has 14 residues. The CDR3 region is CASSRQGAGQPQHF. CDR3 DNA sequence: TGTGCCAGCAGTAGGCAGGGGGCTGGGCAGCCCCAGCATTTT.

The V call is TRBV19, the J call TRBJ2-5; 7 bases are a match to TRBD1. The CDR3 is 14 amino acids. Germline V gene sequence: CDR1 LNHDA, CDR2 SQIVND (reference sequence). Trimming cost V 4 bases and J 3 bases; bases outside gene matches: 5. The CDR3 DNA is TGTGCCAGTAGTACCGGGACAGTAAAAGAGACCCAGTACTTC. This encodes CASSTGTVKETQYF.

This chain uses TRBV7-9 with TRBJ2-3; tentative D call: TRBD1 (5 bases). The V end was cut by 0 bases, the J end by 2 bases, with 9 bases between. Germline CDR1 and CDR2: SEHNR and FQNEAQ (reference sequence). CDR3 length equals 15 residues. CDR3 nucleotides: TGTGCCAGCAGCTTAGCTCAGGGCGCCACAGATACGCAGTATTTT. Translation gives CASSLAQGATDTQYF. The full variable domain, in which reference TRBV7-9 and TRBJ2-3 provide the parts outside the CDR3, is DTGVSQNPRHKITKRGQNVTFRCDPISEHNRLYWYRQTLGQGPEFLTYFQNEAQLEKSRLLSDRFSAERPKGSFSTLEIQRTEQGDSAMYLCASSLAQGATDTQYFGPGTRLTVL.

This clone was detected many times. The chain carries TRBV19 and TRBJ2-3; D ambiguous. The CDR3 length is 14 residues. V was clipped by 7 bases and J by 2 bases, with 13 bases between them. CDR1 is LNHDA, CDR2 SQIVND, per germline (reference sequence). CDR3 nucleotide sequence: TGTGCCAGTACTCCGGGTTATGACACAGATACGCAGTATTTT. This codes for CASTPGYDTDTQYF.

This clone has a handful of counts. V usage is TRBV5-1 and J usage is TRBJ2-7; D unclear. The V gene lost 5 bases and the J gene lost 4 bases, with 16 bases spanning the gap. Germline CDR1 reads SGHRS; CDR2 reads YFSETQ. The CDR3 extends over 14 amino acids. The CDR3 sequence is CASRHSNEAYEQYF. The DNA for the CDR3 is TGCGCCAGCAGACACAGCAATGAAGCTTACGAGCAGTACTTC.

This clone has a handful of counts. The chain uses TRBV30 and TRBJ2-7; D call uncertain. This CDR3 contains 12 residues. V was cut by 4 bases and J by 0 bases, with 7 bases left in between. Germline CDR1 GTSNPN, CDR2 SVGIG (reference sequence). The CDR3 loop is CAWKLSSYEQYF. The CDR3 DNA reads TGTGCCTGGAAACTTAGCTCCTACGAGCAGTACTTC.

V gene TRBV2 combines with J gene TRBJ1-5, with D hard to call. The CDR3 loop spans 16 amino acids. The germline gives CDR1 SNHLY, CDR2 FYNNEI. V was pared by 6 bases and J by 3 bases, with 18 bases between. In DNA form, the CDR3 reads TGTGCCAGCAGCCTCCTGTCTACGGTTATCAATCAGCCCCAGCATTTT. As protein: CASSLLSTVINQPQHF.

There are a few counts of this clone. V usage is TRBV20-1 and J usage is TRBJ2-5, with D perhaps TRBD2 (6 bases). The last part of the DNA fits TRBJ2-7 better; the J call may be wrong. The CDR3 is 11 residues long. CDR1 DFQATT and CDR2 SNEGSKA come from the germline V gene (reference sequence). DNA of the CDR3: TGCAGTGCCCCGCGGGGTTACGAGCAGTACTTC. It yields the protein CSAPRGYEQYF.

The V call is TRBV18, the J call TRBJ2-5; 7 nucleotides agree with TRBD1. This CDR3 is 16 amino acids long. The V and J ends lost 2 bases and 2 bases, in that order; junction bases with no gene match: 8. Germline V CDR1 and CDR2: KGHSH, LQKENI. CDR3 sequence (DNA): TGTGCCAGCTCACCAACTAAGGGGACAGTACAAGAGACCCAGTACTTC. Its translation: CASSPTKGTVQETQYF.

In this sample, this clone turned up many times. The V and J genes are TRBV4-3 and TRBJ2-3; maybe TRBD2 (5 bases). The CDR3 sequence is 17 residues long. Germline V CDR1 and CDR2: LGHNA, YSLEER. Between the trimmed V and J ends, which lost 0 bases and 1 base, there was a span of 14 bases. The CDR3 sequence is CASSQDGRGLGTDTQYF. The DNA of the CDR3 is TGCGCCAGCAGCCAAGATGGACGAGGGTTAGGCACAGATACGCAGTATTTT.

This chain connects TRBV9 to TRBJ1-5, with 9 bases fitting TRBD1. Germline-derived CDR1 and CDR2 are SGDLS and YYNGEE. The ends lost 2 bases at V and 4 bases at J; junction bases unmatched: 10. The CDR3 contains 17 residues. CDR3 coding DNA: TGTGCCAGCAGCGTGGTAGGGGACAGGGAAGAAAATCAGCCCCAGCATTTT. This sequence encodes CASSVVGDREENQPQHF.

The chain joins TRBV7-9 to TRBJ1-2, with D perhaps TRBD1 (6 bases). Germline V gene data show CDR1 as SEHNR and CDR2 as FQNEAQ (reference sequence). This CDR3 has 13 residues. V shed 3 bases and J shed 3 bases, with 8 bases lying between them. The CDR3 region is CASSLDSDYGYTF. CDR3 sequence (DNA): TGTGCCAGCAGCTTGGACAGCGACTATGGCTACACCTTC.

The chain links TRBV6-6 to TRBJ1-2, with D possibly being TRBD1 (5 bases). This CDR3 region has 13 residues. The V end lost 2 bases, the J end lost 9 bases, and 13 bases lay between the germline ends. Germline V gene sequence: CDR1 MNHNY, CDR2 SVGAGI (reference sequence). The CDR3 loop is CASSYRGGHSYTF. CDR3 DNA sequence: TGTGCCAGCAGTTACAGGGGTGGTCATAGCTACACCTTC.

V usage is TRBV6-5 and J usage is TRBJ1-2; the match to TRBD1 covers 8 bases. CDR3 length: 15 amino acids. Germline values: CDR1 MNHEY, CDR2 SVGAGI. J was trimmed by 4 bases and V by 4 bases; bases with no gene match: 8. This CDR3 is CASSFQGAQGYGYTF. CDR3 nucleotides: TGTGCCAGCAGTTTTCAGGGGGCGCAAGGCTATGGCTACACCTTC.